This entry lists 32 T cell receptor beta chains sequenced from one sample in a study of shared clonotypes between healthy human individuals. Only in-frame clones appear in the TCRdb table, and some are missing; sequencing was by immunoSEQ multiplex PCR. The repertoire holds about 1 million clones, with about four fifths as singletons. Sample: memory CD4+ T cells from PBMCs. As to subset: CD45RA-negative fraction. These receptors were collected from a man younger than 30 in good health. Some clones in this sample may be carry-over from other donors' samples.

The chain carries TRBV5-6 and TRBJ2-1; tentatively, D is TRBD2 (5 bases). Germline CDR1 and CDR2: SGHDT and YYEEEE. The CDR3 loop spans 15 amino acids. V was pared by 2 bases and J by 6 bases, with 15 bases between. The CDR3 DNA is TGTGCCAGCAGCTTCCTCACGGACCGGGGCAATGAGCAGTTCTTC. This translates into CASSFLTDRGNEQFF.

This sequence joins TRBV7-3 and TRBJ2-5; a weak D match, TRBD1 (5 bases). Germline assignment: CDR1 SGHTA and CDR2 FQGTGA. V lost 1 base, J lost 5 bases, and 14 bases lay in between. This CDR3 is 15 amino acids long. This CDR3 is CASSLIRAVGETQYF. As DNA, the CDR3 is TGTGCCAGCAGCTTAATCAGGGCGGTTGGGGAGACCCAGTACTTC. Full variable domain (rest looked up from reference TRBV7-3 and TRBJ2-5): GAGVSQTPSNKVTEKGKYVELRCDPISGHTALYWYRQSLGQGPEFLIYFQGTGAADDSGLPNDRFFAVRPEGSVSTLKIQRTERGDSAVYLCASSLIRAVGETQYFGPGTRLLVL.

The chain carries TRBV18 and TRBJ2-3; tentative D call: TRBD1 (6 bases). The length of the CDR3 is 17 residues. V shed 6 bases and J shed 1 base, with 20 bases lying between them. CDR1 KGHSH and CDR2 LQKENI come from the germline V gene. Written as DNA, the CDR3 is TGTGCCAGCTCCCCTGGCTCCGGGACAATTGGCACAGATACGCAGTATTTT. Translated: CASSPGSGTIGTDTQYF.

The CDR3 bases are TGTGCCAGCTCAACAGGGGGCAGGGCGGGAGAGCAGTACTTC. Residues: CASSTGGRAGEQYF. This rearrangement joins TRBV18 to TRBJ2-7, with 9 bases aligning to TRBD1. V was pared by 5 bases and J by 7 bases, with 9 bases of the junction left unmatched. From germline, CDR1 is KGHSH and CDR2 LQKENI. CDR3 length equals 14 residues.

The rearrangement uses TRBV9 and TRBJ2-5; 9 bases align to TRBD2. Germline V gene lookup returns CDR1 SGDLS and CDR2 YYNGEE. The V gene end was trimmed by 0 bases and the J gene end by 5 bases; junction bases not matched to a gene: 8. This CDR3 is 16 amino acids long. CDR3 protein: CASSVGLAGDSETQYF. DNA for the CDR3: TGTGCCAGCAGCGTAGGATTAGCGGGAGATTCGGAGACCCAGTACTTC.

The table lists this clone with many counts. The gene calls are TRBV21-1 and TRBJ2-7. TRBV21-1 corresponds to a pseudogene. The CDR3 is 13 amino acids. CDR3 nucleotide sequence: TGTGCCAGCAGCAAAGACCACTCCTACGAGCAGTACTTC. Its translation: CASSKDHSYEQYF.

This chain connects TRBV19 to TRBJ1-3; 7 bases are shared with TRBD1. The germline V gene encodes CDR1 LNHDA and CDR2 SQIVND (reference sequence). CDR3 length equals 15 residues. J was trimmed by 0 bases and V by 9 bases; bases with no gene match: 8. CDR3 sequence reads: CASKIGTVSGNTIYF. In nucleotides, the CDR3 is TGTGCCAGCAAGATCGGGACAGTCTCTGGAAACACCATATATTTT.

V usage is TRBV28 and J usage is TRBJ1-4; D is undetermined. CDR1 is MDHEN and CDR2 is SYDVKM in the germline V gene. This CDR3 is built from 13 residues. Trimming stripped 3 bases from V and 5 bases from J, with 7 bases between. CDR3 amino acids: CASSFSGNEKLFF. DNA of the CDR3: TGTGCCAGCAGTTTTTCTGGGAATGAAAAACTGTTTTTT.

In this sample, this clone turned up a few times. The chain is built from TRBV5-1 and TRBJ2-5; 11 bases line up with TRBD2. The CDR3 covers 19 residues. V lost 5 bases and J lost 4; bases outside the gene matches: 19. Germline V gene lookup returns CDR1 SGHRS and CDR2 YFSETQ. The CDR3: CASRGGLPTSSGRTETQYF. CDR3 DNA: TGCGCCAGCAGAGGAGGGCTTCCCACCTCTAGCGGGAGGACAGAGACCCAGTACTTC.

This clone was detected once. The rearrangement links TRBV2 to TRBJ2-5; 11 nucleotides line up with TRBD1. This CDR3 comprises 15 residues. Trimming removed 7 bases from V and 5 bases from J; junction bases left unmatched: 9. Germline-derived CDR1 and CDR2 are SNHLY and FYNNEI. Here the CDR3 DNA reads TGTGCCAGCAACCTTGGACAGGGGGCGGGGGAGACCCAGTACTTC. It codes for CASNLGQGAGETQYF. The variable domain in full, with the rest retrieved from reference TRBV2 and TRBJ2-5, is EPEVTQTPSHQVTQMGQEVILRCVPISNHLYFYWYRQILGQKVEFLVSFYNNEISEKSEIFDDQFSVERPDGSNFTLKIRSTKLEDSAMYFCASNLGQGAGETQYFGPGTRLLVL.

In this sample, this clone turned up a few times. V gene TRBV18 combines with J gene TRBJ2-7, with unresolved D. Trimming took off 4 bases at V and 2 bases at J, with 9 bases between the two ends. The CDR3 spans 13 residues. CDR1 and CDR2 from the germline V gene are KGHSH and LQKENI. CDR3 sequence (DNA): TGTGCCAGCTCACAGGGTATTACCTACGAGCAGTACTTC. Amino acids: CASSQGITYEQYF.

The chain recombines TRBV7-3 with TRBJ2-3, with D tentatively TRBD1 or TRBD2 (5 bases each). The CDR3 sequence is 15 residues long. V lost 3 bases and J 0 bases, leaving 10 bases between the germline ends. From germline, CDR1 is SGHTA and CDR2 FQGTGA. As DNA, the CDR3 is TGTGCCAGCAGCTTTTCCGGGGACAGCACAGATACGCAGTATTTT. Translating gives CASSFSGDSTDTQYF.

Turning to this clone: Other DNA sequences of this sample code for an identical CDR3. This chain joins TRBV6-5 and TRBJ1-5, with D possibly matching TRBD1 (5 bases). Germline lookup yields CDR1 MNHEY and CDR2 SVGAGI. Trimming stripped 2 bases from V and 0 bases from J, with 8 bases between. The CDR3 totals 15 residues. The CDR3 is CASSYGGGSNQPQHF. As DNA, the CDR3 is TGTGCCAGCAGTTACGGGGGGGGTAGCAATCAGCCCCAGCATTTT.

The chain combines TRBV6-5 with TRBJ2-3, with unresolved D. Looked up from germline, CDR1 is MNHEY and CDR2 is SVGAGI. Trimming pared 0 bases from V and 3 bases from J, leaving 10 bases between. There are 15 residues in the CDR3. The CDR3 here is CASSYSTPQTDTQYF. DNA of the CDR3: TGTGCCAGCAGTTACTCGACGCCCCAGACAGATACGCAGTATTTT.

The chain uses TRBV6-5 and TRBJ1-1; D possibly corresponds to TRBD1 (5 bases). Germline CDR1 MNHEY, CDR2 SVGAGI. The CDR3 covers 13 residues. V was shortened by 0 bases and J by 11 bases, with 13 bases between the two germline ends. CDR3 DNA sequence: TGTGCCAGCAGTTACTCCCGGGGCAGGGTGGCTTTCTTT. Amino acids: CASSYSRGRVAFF.

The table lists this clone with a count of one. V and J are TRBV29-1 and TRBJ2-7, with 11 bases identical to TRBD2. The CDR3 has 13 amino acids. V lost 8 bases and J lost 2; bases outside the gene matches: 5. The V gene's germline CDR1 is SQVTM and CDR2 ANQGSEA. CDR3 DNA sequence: TGCAGCATACGACTAGCGGGGACCTACGAGCAGTACTTC. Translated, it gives CSIRLAGTYEQYF.

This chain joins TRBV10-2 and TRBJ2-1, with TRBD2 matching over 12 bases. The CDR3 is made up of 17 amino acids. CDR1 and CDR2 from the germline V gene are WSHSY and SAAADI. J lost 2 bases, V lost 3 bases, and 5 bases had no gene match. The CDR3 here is CASSEAGLAGTYNEQFF. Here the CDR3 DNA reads TGCGCCAGCAGTGAAGCCGGACTAGCGGGAACCTACAATGAGCAGTTCTTC.

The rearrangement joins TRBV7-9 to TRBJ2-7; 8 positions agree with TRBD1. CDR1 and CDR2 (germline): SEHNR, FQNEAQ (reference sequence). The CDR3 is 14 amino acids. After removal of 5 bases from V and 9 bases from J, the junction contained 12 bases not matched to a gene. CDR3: CASSLTGELRGQYF. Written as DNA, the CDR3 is TGTGCCAGCAGCCTGACAGGGGAGCTACGAGGGCAGTACTTC.

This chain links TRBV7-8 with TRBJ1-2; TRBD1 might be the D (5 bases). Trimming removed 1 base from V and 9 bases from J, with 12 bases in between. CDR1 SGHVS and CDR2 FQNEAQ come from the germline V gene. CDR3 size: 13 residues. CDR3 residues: CASSLEAGSRYTF. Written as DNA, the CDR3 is TGTGCCAGCAGCTTAGAGGCAGGGTCGCGCTACACCTTC.

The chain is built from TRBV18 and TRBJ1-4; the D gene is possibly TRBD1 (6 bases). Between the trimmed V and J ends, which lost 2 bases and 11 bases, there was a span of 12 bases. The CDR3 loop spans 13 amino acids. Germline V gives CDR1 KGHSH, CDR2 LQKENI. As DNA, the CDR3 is TGTGCCAGCTCACCAACAGGGTTTGAGAAACTGTTTTTT. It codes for CASSPTGFEKLFF. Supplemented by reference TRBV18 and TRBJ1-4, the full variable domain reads NAGVMQNPRHLVRRRGQEARLRCSPMKGHSHVYWYRQLPEEGLKFMVYLQKENIIDESGMPKERFSAEFPKEGPSILRIQQVVRGDSAAYFCASSPTGFEKLFFGSGTQLSVL.

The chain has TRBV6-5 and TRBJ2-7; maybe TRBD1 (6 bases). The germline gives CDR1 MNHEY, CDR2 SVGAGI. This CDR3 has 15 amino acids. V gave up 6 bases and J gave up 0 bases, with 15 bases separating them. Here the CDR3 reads CASSHREMSSYEQYF. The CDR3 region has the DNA TGTGCCAGCAGCCACAGGGAGATGAGCTCCTACGAGCAGTACTTC.

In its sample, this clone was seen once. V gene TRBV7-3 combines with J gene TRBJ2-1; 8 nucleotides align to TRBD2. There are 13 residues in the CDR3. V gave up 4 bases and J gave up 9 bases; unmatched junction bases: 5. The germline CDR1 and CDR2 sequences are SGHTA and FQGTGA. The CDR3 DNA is TGTGCCAGCAGCTCGACTAGCGTTGGTGAGCAGTTCTTC. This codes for CASSSTSVGEQFF.

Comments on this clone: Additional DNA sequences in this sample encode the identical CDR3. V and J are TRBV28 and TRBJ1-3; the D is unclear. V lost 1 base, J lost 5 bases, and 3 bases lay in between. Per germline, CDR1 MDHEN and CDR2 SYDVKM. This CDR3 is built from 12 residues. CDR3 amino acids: CASSLSRNTIYF. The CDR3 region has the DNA TGTGCCAGCAGTTTATCTAGAAACACCATATATTTT.

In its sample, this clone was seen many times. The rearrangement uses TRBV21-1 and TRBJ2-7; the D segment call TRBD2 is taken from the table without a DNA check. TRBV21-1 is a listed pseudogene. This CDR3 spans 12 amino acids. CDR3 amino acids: CASSWAGREQYF. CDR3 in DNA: TGTGCCAGCAGTTGGGCGGGGAGGGAGCAGTACTTC.

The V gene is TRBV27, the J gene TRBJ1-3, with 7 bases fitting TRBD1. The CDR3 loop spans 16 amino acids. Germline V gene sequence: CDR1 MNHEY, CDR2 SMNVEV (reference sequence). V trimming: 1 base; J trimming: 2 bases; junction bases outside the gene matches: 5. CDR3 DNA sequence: TGTGCCAGCAGTTTATACCCCACAGGGGCTGGAAACACCATATATTTT. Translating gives CASSLYPTGAGNTIYF.

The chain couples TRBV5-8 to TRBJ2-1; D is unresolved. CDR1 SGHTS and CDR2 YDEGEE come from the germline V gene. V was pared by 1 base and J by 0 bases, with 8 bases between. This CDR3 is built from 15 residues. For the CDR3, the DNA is TGTGCCAGCAGCTTGCGCCTCAGCTCCTACAATGAGCAGTTCTTC. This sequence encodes CASSLRLSSYNEQFF. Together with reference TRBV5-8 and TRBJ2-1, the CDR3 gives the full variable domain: EAGVTQSPTHLIKTRGQQATLRCSPISGHTSVYWYQQALGLGLQFLLWYDEGEERNRGNFPPRFSGRQFPNYSSELNVNALELEDSALYLCASSLRLSSYNEQFFGPGTRLTVL.

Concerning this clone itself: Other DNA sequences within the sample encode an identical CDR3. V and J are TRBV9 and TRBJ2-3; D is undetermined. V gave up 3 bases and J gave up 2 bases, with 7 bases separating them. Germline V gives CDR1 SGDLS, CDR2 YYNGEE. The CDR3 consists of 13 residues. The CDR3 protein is CASSATFTDTQYF. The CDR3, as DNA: TGTGCCAGCAGCGCGACTTTCACAGATACGCAGTATTTT.

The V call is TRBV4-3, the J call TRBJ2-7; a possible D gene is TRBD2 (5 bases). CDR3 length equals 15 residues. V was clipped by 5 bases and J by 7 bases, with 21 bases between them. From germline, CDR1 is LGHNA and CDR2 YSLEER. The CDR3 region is CASSKGIGILGEQYF. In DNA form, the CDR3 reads TGCGCCAGCAGCAAGGGAATCGGGATCCTAGGAGAGCAGTACTTC.

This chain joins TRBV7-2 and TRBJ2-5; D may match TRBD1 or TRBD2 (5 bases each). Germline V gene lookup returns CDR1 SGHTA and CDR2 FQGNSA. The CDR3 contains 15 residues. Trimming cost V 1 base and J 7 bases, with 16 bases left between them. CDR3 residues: CASSLVGTLSGTQYF. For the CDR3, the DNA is TGTGCCAGCAGCTTAGTGGGGACCCTCTCGGGGACCCAGTACTTC.

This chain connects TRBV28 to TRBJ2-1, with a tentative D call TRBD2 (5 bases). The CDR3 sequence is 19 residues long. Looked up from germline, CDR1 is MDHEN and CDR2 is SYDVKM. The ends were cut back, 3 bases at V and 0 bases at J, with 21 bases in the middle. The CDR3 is CASSFSVGLYLSSYNEQFF. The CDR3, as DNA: TGTGCCAGCAGTTTTAGCGTAGGCCTATACCTGAGCTCCTACAATGAGCAGTTCTTC.

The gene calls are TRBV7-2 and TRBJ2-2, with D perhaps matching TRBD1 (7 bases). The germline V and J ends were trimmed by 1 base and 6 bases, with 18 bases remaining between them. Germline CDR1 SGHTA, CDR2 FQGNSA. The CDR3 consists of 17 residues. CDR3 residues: CASSLVETGTGAGELFF. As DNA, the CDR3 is TGTGCCAGCAGCTTAGTGGAGACAGGGACTGGGGCCGGGGAGCTGTTTTTT.

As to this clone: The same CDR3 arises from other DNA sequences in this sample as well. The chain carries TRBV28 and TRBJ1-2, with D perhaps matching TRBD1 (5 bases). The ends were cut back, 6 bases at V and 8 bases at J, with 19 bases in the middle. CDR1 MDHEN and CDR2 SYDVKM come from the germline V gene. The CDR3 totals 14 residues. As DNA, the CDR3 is TGTGCCAGCAGCCCGAGGGGCGGCCCCAACGGCTACACCTTC. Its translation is CASSPRGGPNGYTF.